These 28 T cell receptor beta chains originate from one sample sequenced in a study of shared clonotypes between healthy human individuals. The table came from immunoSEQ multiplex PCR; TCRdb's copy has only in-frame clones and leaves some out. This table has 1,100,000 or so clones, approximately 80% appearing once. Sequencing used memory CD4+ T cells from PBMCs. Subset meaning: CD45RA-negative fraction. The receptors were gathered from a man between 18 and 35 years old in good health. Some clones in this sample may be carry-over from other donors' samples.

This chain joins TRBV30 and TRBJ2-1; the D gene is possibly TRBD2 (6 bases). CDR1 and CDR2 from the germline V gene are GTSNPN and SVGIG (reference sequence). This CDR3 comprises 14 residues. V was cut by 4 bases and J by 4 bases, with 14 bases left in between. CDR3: CAWMLGAGYNEQFF. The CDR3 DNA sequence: TGTGCCTGGATGCTGGGAGCGGGTTACAATGAGCAGTTCTTC.

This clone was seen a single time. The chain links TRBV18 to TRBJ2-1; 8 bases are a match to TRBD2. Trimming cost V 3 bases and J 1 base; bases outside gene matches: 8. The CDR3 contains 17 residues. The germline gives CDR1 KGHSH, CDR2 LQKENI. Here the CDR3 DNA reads TGTGCCAGCTCACCCTCCCGCGGGGGGATATCCTACAATGAGCAGTTCTTC. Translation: CASSPSRGGISYNEQFF.

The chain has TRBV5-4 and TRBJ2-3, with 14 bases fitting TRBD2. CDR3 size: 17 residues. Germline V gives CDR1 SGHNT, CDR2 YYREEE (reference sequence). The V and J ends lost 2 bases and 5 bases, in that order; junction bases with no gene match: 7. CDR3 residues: CASSLRLAGGSVDTQYF. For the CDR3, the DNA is TGTGCCAGCAGCTTAAGACTAGCGGGAGGGTCTGTAGATACGCAGTATTTT. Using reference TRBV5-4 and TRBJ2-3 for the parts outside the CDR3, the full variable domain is ETGVTQSPTHLIKTRGQQVTLRCSSQSGHNTVSWYQQALGQGPQFIFQYYREEENGRGNFPPRFSGLQFPNYSSELNVNALELDDSALYLCASSLRLAGGSVDTQYFGPGTRLTVL.

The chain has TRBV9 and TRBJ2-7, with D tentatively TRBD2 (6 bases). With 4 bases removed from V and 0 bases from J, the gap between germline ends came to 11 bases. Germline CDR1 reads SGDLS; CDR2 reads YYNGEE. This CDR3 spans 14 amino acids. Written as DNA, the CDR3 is TGTGCCAGCAGCCTTCTAGCGCTCTCCTACGAGCAGTACTTC. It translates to CASSLLALSYEQYF.

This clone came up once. CDR3 nucleotides: TGCGCCAGCAGCCGAGGACAGGGGGAGACCCAGTACTTC. The encoded protein is CASSRGQGETQYF. V gene TRBV4-3 combines with J gene TRBJ2-5, with 9 bases identical to TRBD1. Germline V gene data show CDR1 as LGHNA and CDR2 as YSLEER. CDR3 length equals 13 residues. The V and J ends lost 4 bases and 5 bases, in that order; junction bases with no gene match: 2.

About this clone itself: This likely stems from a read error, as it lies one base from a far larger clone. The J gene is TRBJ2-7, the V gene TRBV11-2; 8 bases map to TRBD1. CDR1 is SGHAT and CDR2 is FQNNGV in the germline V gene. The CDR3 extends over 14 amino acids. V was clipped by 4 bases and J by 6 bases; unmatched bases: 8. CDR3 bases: TGTGCCAGCAGCTCAATGGGACAGGCGATCGAGCAGTACTTC. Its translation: CASSSMGQAIEQYF.

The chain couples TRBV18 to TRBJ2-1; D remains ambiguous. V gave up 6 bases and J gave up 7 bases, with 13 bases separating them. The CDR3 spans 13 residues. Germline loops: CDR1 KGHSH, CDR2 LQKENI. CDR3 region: CASSTDWANEQFF. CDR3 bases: TGTGCCAGCTCGACCGACTGGGCGAATGAGCAGTTCTTC.

CDR3 sequence reads: CASSPQWPSGSGNEQFF. The CDR3 nucleotides read TGTGCCAGCTCACCTCAGTGGCCCAGCGGGAGTGGCAATGAGCAGTTCTTC. V gene TRBV18 combines with J gene TRBJ2-1; 8 nucleotides match TRBD2. CDR1 and CDR2 (germline): KGHSH, LQKENI. CDR3 length: 17 amino acids. V shed 3 bases and J 6 bases; nucleotides not matched to a gene: 13. Full variable domain (rest looked up from reference TRBV18 and TRBJ2-1): NAGVMQNPRHLVRRRGQEARLRCSPMKGHSHVYWYRQLPEEGLKFMVYLQKENIIDESGMPKERFSAEFPKEGPSILRIQQVVRGDSAAYFCASSPQWPSGSGNEQFFGPGTRLTVL.

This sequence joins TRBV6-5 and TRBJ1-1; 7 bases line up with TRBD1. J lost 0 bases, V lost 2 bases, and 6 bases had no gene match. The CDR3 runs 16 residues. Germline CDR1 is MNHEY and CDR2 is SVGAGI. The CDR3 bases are TGTGCCAGCAGTTACGGGGGACAGCTTATGAACACTGAAGCTTTCTTT. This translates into CASSYGGQLMNTEAFF.

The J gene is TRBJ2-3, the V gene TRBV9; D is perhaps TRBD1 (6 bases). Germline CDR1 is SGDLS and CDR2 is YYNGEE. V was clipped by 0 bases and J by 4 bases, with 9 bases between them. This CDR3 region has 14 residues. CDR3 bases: TGTGCCAGCAGCGTAGTGTGGACAGCAGATACGCAGTATTTT. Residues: CASSVVWTADTQYF.

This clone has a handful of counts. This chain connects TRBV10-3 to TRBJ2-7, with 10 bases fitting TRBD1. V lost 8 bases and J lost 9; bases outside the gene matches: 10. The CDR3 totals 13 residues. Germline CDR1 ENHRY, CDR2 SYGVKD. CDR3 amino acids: CAIGGGQGRWQYF. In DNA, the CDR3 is TGTGCCATCGGAGGGGGACAGGGGAGGTGGCAGTACTTC.

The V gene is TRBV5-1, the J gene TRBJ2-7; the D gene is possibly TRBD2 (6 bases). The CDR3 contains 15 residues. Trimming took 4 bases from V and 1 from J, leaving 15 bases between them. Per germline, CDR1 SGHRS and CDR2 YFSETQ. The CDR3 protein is CASSRDGSSSYEQYF. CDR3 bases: TGCGCCAGCAGCAGGGACGGGAGTAGTTCCTACGAGCAGTACTTC.

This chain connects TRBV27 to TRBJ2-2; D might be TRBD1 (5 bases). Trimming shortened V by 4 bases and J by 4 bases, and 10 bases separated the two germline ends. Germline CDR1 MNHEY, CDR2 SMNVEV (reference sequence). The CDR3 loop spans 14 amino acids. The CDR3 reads CASSSLGPTGELFF. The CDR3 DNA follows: TGTGCCAGCAGTTCGTTGGGGCCCACCGGGGAGCTGTTTTTT.

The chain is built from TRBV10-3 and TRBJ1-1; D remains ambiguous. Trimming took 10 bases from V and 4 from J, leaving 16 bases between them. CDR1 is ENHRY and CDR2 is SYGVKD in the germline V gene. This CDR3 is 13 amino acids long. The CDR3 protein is CATRSGSGTEAFF. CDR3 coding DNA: TGTGCCACGCGATCGGGGTCGGGCACTGAAGCTTTCTTT.

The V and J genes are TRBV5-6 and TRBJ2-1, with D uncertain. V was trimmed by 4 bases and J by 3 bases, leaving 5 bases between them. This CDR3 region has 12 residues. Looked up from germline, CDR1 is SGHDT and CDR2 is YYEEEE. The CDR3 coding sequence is TGTGCCAGCAGCCGGAGCTACAATGAGCAGTTCTTC. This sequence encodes CASSRSYNEQFF.

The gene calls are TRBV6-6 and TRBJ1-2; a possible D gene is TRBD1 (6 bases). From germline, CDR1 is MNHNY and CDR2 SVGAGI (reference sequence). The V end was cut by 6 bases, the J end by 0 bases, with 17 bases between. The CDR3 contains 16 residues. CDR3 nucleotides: TGTGCCAGCAGCTTCGCGGGGGGCGGAACTAACTATGGCTACACCTTC. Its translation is CASSFAGGGTNYGYTF.

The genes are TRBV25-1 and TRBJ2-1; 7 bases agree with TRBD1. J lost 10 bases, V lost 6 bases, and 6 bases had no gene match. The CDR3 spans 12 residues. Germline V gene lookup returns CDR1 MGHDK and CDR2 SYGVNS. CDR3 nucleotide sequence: TGTGCCAGCAGCCTCTCCAGGGGGGAGCAGTTCTTC. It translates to CASSLSRGEQFF.

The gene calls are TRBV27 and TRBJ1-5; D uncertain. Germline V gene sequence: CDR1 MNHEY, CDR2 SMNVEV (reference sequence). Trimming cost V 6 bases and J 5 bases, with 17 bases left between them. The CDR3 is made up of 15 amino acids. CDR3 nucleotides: TGTGCCAGCAGCCGTGACCCTACCCTCGATCAGCCCCAGCATTTT. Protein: CASSRDPTLDQPQHF.

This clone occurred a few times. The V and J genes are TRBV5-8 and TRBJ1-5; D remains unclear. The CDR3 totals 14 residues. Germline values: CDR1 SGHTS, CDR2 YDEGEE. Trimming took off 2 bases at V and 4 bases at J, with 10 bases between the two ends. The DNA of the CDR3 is TGTGCCAGCAGCTTCACGGGGAATAATCAGCCCCAGCATTTT. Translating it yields CASSFTGNNQPQHF.

The CDR3 nucleotides are TGTGCCAGCTCACCACGTCTCACTAGCGAGGAGACCCAGTACTTC. This codes for CASSPRLTSEETQYF. This chain uses TRBV18 with TRBJ2-5, with 7 positions matching TRBD2. Germline values: CDR1 KGHSH, CDR2 LQKENI. The J segment lost 5 bases and the V segment lost 1 base, leaving 7 bases of the junction unmatched. The CDR3 has 15 residues.

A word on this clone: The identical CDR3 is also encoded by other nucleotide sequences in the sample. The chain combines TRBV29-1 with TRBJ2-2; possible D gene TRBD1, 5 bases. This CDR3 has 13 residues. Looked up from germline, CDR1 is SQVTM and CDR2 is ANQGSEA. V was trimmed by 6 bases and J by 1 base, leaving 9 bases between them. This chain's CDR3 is CSVDDRNTGELFF. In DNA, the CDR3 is TGCAGCGTGGATGACAGGAACACCGGGGAGCTGTTTTTT.

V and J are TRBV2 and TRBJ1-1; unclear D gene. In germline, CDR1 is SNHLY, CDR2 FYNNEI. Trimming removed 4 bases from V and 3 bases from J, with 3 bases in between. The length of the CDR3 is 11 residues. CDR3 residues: CASSAYTEAFF. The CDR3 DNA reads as TGTGCCAGCAGTGCGTACACTGAAGCTTTCTTT.

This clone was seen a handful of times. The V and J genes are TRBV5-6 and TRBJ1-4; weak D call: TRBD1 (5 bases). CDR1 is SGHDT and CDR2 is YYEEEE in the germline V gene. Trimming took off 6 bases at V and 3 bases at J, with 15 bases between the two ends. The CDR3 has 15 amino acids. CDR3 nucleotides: TGTGCCAGCACCCAGAATGGGGCCCCTAATGAAAAACTGTTTTTT. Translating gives CASTQNGAPNEKLFF.

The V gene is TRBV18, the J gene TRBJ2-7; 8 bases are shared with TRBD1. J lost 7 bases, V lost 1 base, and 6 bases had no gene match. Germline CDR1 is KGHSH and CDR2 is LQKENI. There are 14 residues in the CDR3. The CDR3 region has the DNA TGTGCCAGCTCACCACTTCAGGGGGCGGGGGAGCAGTACTTC. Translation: CASSPLQGAGEQYF.

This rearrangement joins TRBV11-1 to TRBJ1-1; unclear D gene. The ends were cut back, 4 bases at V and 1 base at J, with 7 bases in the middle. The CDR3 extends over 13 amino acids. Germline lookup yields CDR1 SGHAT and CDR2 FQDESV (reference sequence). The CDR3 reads CASSSGPNTEAFF. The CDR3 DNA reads TGTGCCAGCAGCTCTGGCCCGAACACTGAAGCTTTCTTT.

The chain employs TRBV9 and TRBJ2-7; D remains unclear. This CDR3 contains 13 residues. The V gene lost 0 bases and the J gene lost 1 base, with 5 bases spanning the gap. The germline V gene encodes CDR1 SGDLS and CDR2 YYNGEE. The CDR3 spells CASSVDISYEQYF. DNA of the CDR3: TGTGCCAGCAGCGTAGATATATCCTACGAGCAGTACTTC.

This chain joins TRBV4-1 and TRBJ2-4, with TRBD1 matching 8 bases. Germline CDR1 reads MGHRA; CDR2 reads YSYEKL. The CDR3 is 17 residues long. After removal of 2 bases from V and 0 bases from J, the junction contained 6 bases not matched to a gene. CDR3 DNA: TGCGCCAGCAGCCAACCTGGGACAGGTAGAGCCAAAAACATTCAGTACTTC. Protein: CASSQPGTGRAKNIQYF.

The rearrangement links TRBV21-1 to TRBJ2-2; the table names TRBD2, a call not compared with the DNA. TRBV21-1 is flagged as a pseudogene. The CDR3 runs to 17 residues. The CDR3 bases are TGTGCCAGCAGCGCCGGGACTAGCGGTTCGAACACCGGGGAGCTGTTTTTT. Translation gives CASSAGTSGSNTGELFF.